A single sample gave rise to the 8 T cell receptor beta chains below, sequenced in a study of T cells in Graves' hyperthyroidism and ophthalmopathy. RNA transcripts gave rise to amplified TCR beta CDR3 regions. Primed by the HTBI set, a first-round RT-PCR was run on the TCR CDR3. Each CDR3 protein gets one entry after TCRdb re-called the multiplex PCR reads with MiXCR. This table holds 300,000 to 350,000 distinct CDR3 sequences, 15% to 20% found once. Sequenced sample: blood. The receptors were sampled from a woman aged 50 to 60 with Graves' hyperthyroidism.

This clonotype occurred many times. V gene TRBV5-5 combines with J gene TRBJ2-7, with 8 bases fitting TRBD2. The V gene end was trimmed by 4 bases and the J gene end by 7 bases; junction bases not matched to a gene: 4. This CDR3 comprises 12 residues. Germline assignment: CDR1 SGHKS and CDR2 YYEKEE (reference sequence). The CDR3 loop reads CASSRSGGEQYF. The CDR3 DNA follows: TGTGCCAGCAGCCGGTCGGGGGGGGAGCAGTACTTC.

This clonotype was detected many times. This chain joins TRBV2 and TRBJ1-4, with D unresolved. Trimming took 6 bases from V and 8 from J, leaving 16 bases between them. This CDR3 region has 14 residues. Germline V gene lookup returns CDR1 SNHLY and CDR2 FYNNEI. The CDR3 nucleotides are TGTGCCAGCAGAGTCGATTCTACCAGGGAAAAACTGTTTTTT. Its protein is CASRVDSTREKLFF.

This clonotype was observed many times. The chain couples TRBV18 to TRBJ2-7; 8 bases agree with TRBD1. Germline lookup yields CDR1 KGHSH and CDR2 LQKENI. This CDR3 spans 12 amino acids. The ends lost 3 bases at V and 5 bases at J; junction bases unmatched: 0. CDR3 residues: CASSPTGDEQYF. In nucleotides, the CDR3 is TGTGCCAGCTCACCGACAGGGGACGAGCAGTACTTC.

The chain couples TRBV6-5 to TRBJ1-6; a weak D match, TRBD1 (5 bases). Germline loops: CDR1 MNHEY, CDR2 SVGAGI. V lost 3 bases, J lost 9 bases, and 9 bases lay in between. The CDR3 runs 13 residues. The CDR3 DNA follows: TGTGCCAGCAGTTATGGGGGTTCTTCACCCCTCCACTTT. Its translation is CASSYGGSSPLHF.

This clonotype was seen ten or more times. The chain is built from TRBV11-2 and TRBJ1-2; D is perhaps TRBD1 (6 bases). Germline CDR1 reads SGHAT; CDR2 reads FQNNGV. Trimming stripped 5 bases from V and 4 bases from J, with 17 bases between. The CDR3 is made up of 15 amino acids. As DNA, the CDR3 is TGTGCCAGCAGCCTCGGGGGGGCGATAATCTATGGCTACACCTTC. It specifies CASSLGGAIIYGYTF.

The rearrangement links TRBV2 to TRBJ1-4, with D maybe TRBD1 (6 bases). Per the germline V gene, CDR1 is SNHLY and CDR2 is FYNNEI. Trimming left V 3 bases short and J 7 bases short, with 15 bases between. CDR3 size: 15 residues. The DNA of the CDR3 is TGTGCCAGCAGTGACGGGGGCAGGGGACTTGAAAAACTGTTTTTT. Translating it yields CASSDGGRGLEKLFF.

This rearrangement joins TRBV20-1 to TRBJ2-2; 11 bases align to TRBD1. V lost 2 bases to trimming and J lost 8 bases; unmatched junction nucleotides: 10. The CDR3 is 16 residues long. CDR1 is DFQATT, CDR2 SNEGSKA, per germline (reference sequence). CDR3 sequence (DNA): TGCAGTGCTAGATCTCCCGGACAGGGGGCGACGGGGGAGCTGTTTTTT. It encodes CSARSPGQGATGELFF.

A remark on this clonotype: A much larger clone differs by one base, so this may be a read error. This likely comes from a read error, as the CDR3 has no conserved phenylalanine or tryptophan at its end. The chain joins TRBV20-1 to TRBJ2-1; no clear D. V lost 6 bases, J lost 0 bases, and 9 bases lay in between. The CDR3 has 13 amino acids. CDR1 and CDR2 (germline): DFQATT, SNEGSKA (reference sequence). CDR3 nucleotides: TGCAGTGCCGACTCGTACTCCTACAATGAGCAGTTCCTC. The encoded protein is CSADSYSYNEQFL.